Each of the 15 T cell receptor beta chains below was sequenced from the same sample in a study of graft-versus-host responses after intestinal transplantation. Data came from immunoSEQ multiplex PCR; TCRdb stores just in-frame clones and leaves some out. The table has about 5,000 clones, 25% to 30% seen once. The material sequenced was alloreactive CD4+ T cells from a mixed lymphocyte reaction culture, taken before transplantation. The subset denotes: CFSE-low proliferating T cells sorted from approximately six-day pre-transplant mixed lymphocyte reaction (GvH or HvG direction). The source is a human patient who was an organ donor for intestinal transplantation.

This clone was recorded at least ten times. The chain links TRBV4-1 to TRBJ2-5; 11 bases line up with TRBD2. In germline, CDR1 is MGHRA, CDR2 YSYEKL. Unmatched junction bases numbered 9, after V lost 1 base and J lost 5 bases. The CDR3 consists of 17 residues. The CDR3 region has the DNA TGCGCCAGCAGCCAAGCTCCTAGCGGGGGGCCGGGGGAGACCCAGTACTTC. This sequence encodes CASSQAPSGGPGETQYF.

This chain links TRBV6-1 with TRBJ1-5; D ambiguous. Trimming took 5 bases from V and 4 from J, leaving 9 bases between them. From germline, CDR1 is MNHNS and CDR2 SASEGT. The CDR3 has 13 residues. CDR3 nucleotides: TGTGCCAGCAGTTATGAAGGTAATCAGCCCCAGCATTTT. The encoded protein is CASSYEGNQPQHF.

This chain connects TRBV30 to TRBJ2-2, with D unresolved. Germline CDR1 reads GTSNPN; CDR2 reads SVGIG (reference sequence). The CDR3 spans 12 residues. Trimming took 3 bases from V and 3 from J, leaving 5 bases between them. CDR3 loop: CAWRRHTGELFF. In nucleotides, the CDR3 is TGTGCCTGGAGGAGGCACACCGGGGAGCTGTTTTTT.

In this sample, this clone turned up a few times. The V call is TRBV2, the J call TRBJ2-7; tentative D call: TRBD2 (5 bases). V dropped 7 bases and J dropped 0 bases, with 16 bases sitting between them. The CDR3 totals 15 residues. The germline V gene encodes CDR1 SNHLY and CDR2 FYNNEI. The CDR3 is CASMDPSGLSYEQYF. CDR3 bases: TGTGCCAGCATGGACCCCAGCGGCCTCTCCTACGAGCAGTACTTC.

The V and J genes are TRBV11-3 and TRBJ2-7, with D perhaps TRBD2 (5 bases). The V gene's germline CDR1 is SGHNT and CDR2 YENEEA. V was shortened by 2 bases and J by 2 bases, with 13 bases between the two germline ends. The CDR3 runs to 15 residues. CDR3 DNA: TGTGCCAGCAGCTTAAGGGCTGGGAGCACCTACGAGCAGTACTTC. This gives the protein CASSLRAGSTYEQYF.

CDR3 in amino acids: CASSWDRLTDTQYF. Written as DNA, the CDR3 is TGTGCCAGCAGTTGGGACAGGTTGACAGATACGCAGTATTTT. The V gene is TRBV6-6, the J gene TRBJ2-3; TRBD1 matches at 8 bases. The germline V gene encodes CDR1 MNHNY and CDR2 SVGAGI (reference sequence). V shed 4 bases, J shed 3 bases, and the junction held 3 bases outside the gene matches. There are 14 residues in the CDR3.

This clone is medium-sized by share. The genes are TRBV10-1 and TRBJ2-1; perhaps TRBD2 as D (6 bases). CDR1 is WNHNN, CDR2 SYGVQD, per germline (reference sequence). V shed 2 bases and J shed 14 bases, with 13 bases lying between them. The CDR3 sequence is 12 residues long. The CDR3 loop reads CASSEAGTPKFF. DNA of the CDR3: TGCGCCAGCAGTGAGGCCGGGACTCCGAAGTTCTTC.

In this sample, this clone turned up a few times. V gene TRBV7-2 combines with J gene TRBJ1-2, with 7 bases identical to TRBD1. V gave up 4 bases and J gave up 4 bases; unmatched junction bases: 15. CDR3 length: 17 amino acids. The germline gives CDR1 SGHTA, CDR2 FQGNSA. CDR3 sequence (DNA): TGTGCCAGCAGCTCGTTTACAAGACAGGGCATAGGCTATGGCTACACCTTC. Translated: CASSSFTRQGIGYGYTF.

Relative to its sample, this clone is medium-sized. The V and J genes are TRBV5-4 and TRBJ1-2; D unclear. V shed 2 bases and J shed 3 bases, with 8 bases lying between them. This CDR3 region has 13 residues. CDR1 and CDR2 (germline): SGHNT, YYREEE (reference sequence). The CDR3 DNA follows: TGTGCCAGCAGCTTCGGGCAGGACTATGGCTACACCTTC. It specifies CASSFGQDYGYTF.

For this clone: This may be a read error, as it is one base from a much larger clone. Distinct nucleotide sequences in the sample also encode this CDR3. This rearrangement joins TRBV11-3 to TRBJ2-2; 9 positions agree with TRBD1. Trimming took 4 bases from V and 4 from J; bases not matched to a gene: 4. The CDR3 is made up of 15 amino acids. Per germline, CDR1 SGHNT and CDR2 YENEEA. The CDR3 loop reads CASSSRQGGTGELFF. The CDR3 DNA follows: TGTGCCAGCAGCTCCCGACAGGGGGGCACCGGGGAGCTGTTTTTT.

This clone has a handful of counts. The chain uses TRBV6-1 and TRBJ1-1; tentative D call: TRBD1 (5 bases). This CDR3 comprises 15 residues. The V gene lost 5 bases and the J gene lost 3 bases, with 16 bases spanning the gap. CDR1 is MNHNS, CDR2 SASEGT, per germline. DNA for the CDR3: TGTGCCAGCAGTTCCCCGACCGAGGGGTACACTGAAGCTTTCTTT. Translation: CASSSPTEGYTEAFF.

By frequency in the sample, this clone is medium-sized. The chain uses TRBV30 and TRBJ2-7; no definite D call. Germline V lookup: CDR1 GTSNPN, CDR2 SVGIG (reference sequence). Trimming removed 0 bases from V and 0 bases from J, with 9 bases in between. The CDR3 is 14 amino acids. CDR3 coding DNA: TGTGCCTGGAGTGTAGGCGGCAGCTCCTACGAGCAGTACTTC. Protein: CAWSVGGSSYEQYF. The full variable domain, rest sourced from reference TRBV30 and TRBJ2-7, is SQTIHQWPATLVQPVGSPLSLECTVEGTSNPNLYWYRQAAGRGLQLLFYSVGIGQISSEVPQNLSASRPQDRQFILSSKKLLLSDSGFYLCAWSVGGSSYEQYFGPGTRLTVT.

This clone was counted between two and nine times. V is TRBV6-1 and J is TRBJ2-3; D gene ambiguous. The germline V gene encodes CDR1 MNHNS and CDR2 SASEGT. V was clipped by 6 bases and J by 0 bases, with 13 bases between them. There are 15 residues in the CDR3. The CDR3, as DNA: TGTGCCAGCAGCCTCTTTCTCTCGAGCACAGATACGCAGTATTTT. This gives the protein CASSLFLSSTDTQYF.

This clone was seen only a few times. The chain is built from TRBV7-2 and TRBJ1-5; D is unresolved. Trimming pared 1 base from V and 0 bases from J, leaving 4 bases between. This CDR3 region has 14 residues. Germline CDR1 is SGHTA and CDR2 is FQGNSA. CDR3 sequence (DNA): TGTGCCAGCAGCTTAGGGTATAGCAATCAGCCCCAGCATTTT. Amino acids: CASSLGYSNQPQHF.

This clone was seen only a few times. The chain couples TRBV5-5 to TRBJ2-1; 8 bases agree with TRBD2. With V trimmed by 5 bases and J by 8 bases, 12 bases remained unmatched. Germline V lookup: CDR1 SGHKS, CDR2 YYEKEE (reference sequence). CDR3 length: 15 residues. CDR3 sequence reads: CASSPPGGRSHEQFF. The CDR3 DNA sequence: TGTGCCAGCAGTCCACCGGGCGGGAGGAGTCATGAGCAGTTCTTC.